Shown below are 29 T cell receptor beta chains from a single sample sequenced in a study of beta chain features in type 1 diabetes. Since all of the isolated RNA was reverse transcribed, expressed TCRB transcripts were what got sequenced. Sequenced by immunoSEQ multiplex PCR; TCRdb stores in-frame clones only, minus some. The data hold 130,000 to 150,000 clones, with less than 9% observed a single time. Sequencing was done on a sample of central memory CD4+ T cells from blood. The receptors were sampled from a woman aged 25 to 45 in good health.

The V gene is TRBV6-6, the J gene TRBJ1-3; TRBD1 matches at 7 bases. Germline values: CDR1 MNHNY, CDR2 SVGAGI (reference sequence). The CDR3 sequence is 16 residues long. V shed 2 bases, J shed 4 bases, and the junction held 8 bases outside the gene matches. The CDR3 sequence: CASSYTTGAGGNTIYF. CDR3 coding DNA: TGTGCCAGCAGTTACACCACAGGGGCGGGAGGAAACACCATATATTTT.

This clone was seen a handful of times. This rearrangement joins TRBV15 to TRBJ2-7, with no clear D. Germline CDR1 reads LNHNV; CDR2 reads YYDKDF (reference sequence). The length of the CDR3 is 15 residues. V was clipped by 0 bases and J by 0 bases, with 9 bases between them. CDR3 bases: TGTGCCACCAGCAGAGATCATGGCAGCTCCTACGAGCAGTACTTC. Translating it yields CATSRDHGSSYEQYF.

This clone was counted only a few times. The V and J genes are TRBV4-1 and TRBJ2-7, with a weak D call TRBD2 (7 bases). Germline V CDR1 and CDR2: MGHRA, YSYEKL. V lost 0 bases, J lost 1 base, and 19 bases lay in between. The CDR3 spans 18 residues. CDR3 residues: CASSQDSRGGPSSYEQYF. CDR3 in DNA: TGCGCCAGCAGCCAAGATTCCAGGGGAGGGCCAAGTTCCTACGAGCAGTACTTC.

V usage is TRBV7-9 and J usage is TRBJ2-3, with a possible D match to TRBD2 (7 bases). The CDR3 covers 16 residues. Trimming pared 1 base from V and 2 bases from J, leaving 13 bases between. Germline V gene data show CDR1 as SEHNR and CDR2 as FQNEAQ (reference sequence). DNA of the CDR3: TGTGCCAGCAGCTTAGAGGGGGGGACGGTCACAGATACGCAGTATTTT. It codes for CASSLEGGTVTDTQYF.

The chain combines TRBV5-6 with TRBJ1-1, with D uncertain. Germline V lookup: CDR1 SGHDT, CDR2 YYEEEE. The ends were cut back, 1 base at V and 1 base at J, with 8 bases in the middle. The CDR3 covers 14 residues. CDR3 sequence reads: CASSLPTGNTEAFF. The CDR3 DNA sequence: TGTGCCAGCAGCTTGCCTACGGGGAACACTGAAGCTTTCTTT.

This clone has just a few counts. The chain combines TRBV29-1 with TRBJ2-4; TRBD1 aligns across 8 bases. Germline CDR1 is SQVTM and CDR2 is ANQGSEA. There are 13 residues in the CDR3. The ends lost 5 bases at V and 8 bases at J; junction bases unmatched: 8. This chain's CDR3 is CSVQQGVRDIQYF. The CDR3, as DNA: TGCAGCGTTCAACAGGGGGTAAGGGACATTCAGTACTTC.

The V call is TRBV2, the J call TRBJ2-2, with 9 bases matching TRBD1. Losses at the gene ends were 6 bases for V and 8 bases for J; bases not matched to a gene: 7. CDR3 length: 14 amino acids. Germline V gene sequence: CDR1 SNHLY, CDR2 FYNNEI. The CDR3 sequence: CASRGQGTAGELFF. The DNA of the CDR3 is TGTGCCAGCAGGGGACAGGGAACGGCGGGGGAGCTGTTTTTT.

This clone was seen repeatedly, ten times or more. The chain couples TRBV7-2 to TRBJ2-1; 8 bases agree with TRBD2. Germline V gene data show CDR1 as SGHTA and CDR2 as FQGNSA. CDR3 length: 16 residues. Trimming removed 5 bases from V and 0 bases from J; junction bases left unmatched: 6. The chain's CDR3 is CASSPIAGRSYNEQFF. The DNA for the CDR3 is TGTGCCAGCAGCCCCATAGCGGGGCGCTCCTACAATGAGCAGTTCTTC.

This clone was observed a few times. This CDR3 is missing its conserved last phenylalanine or tryptophan, likely due to a read error. Because the CDR3's place on the DNA is in doubt, the DNA is left out and the CDR3 is given as listed by TCRdb. The rearrangement joins TRBV28 to TRBJ2-7; the table assigns TRBD2, which was not confirmed against the DNA. Germline CDR1 and CDR2: MDHEN and SYDVKM. Termini included, the CDR3 measures 13 amino acids. CDR3 in amino acids: CASSFTPSGRAEN.

This clone was observed a few times. The chain joins TRBV5-4 to TRBJ1-6; D not certain. This CDR3 is built from 14 residues. Trimming took 1 base from V and 9 from J, leaving 11 bases between them. CDR1 and CDR2 (germline): SGHNT, YYREEE (reference sequence). The CDR3 sequence: CASSLTDRGSPLHF. DNA of the CDR3: TGTGCCAGCAGCTTGACTGACCGGGGTTCACCCCTCCACTTT.

V usage is TRBV2 and J usage is TRBJ2-2; D is uncertain. Trimming pared 5 bases from V and 3 bases from J, leaving 7 bases between. CDR3 size: 13 residues. Per germline, CDR1 SNHLY and CDR2 FYNNEI. CDR3 sequence: CASSLGYTGELFF. CDR3 DNA: TGTGCCAGCAGTCTCGGGTACACCGGGGAGCTGTTTTTT.

There are a few counts of this clone. This chain joins TRBV4-3 and TRBJ2-1; D is possibly TRBD2 (6 bases). CDR3 size: 17 residues. The V gene's germline CDR1 is LGHNA and CDR2 YSLEER. V shed 1 base and J shed 6 bases, with 19 bases lying between them. The chain's CDR3 is CASSQVSGGPWGNEQFF. The CDR3 DNA reads as TGCGCCAGCAGCCAAGTTAGCGGAGGGCCCTGGGGCAATGAGCAGTTCTTC.

As DNA, the CDR3 is TGTGCCAGCAGAAAGGGGATGAACACTGAAGCTTTCTTT. This sequence encodes CASRKGMNTEAFF. The chain employs TRBV6-6 and TRBJ1-1; D might be TRBD1 (5 bases). Deletions cut 6 bases from V and 0 bases from J, with 8 bases between. The CDR3 sequence is 13 residues long. The V gene's germline CDR1 is MNHNY and CDR2 SVGAGI (reference sequence).

The chain carries TRBV28 and TRBJ1-5; no definite D call. CDR3 length: 13 residues. Trimming took off 3 bases at V and 9 bases at J, with 12 bases between the two ends. CDR1 MDHEN and CDR2 SYDVKM come from the germline V gene. This CDR3 reads CASSLGRLRPQHF. The DNA of the CDR3 is TGTGCCAGCAGTTTGGGCAGGCTCCGGCCCCAGCATTTT.

This clone has ten or more counts. The chain combines TRBV7-9 with TRBJ1-2; weak D call: TRBD1 (6 bases). Germline CDR1 reads SEHNR; CDR2 reads FQNEAQ (reference sequence). V shed 5 bases and J shed 7 bases, with 14 bases lying between them. The CDR3 covers 13 residues. CDR3 in DNA: TGTGCCAGCAGCCCCACAGGGACGGCTGGCTACACCTTC. Translated, it gives CASSPTGTAGYTF.

For this clone: Germline is not matched at one junction end, which may reflect a read error. The J gene is TRBJ1-1, the V gene TRBV6-5; 7 nucleotides line up with TRBD1. The CDR3 contains 16 residues. Germline CDR1 is MNHEY and CDR2 is SVGAGI. CDR3 region: CASSYSRYDRATEAFF. CDR3 in DNA: TGTGCCAGCAGCTACTCACGATACGACAGGGCCACTGAAGCTTTCTTT.

The table lists this clone with a few counts. The rearrangement uses TRBV4-2 and TRBJ1-3; D is unresolved. Germline V gene data show CDR1 as LGHNA and CDR2 as YNFKEQ. V lost 3 bases to trimming and J lost 0 bases, with 9 bases between them. This CDR3 comprises 15 residues. CDR3: CASSQSTNSGNTIYF. CDR3 in DNA: TGTGCCAGCAGCCAGTCGACAAACTCTGGAAACACCATATATTTT.

This clone was observed a single time. V is TRBV6-6 and J is TRBJ1-5; the D is unclear. Germline CDR1 reads MNHNY; CDR2 reads SVGAGI (reference sequence). V was pared by 7 bases and J by 5 bases, with 12 bases between. This CDR3 region has 13 residues. This chain's CDR3 is CASIRGTDQPQHF. CDR3 in DNA: TGTGCCAGCATAAGAGGAACGGATCAGCCCCAGCATTTT.

There are a few counts of this clone. The J gene is TRBJ2-2, the V gene TRBV28, with 16 bases matching TRBD2. The CDR3 is 19 amino acids. CDR1 and CDR2 (germline): MDHEN, SYDVKM. V dropped 6 bases and J dropped 1; count of bases not matched to a gene: 8. The chain's CDR3 is CASSPPGLAGGRNTGELFF. CDR3 DNA sequence: TGTGCCAGCAGCCCTCCGGGACTAGCGGGAGGGCGGAACACCGGGGAGCTGTTTTTT.

The rearrangement uses TRBV28 and TRBJ1-5; D is possibly TRBD1 (6 bases). Germline CDR1 reads MDHEN; CDR2 reads SYDVKM. V lost 6 bases and J 0 bases, leaving 15 bases between the germline ends. The CDR3 totals 16 residues. CDR3 DNA: TGTGCCAGCAGAAATGGGGGACATCTTAGCAATCAGCCCCAGCATTTT. Its protein is CASRNGGHLSNQPQHF.

This rearrangement joins TRBV13 to TRBJ2-2, with D perhaps TRBD1 (6 bases). This CDR3 spans 12 amino acids. V lost 7 bases and J 6 bases, leaving 9 bases between the germline ends. From germline, CDR1 is PRHDT and CDR2 FYEKMQ (reference sequence). The CDR3 loop reads CASTNRAGELFF. The DNA of the CDR3 is TGTGCCAGCACCAACAGGGCCGGGGAGCTGTTTTTT.

This clone occurred a few times. The chain carries TRBV9 and TRBJ2-1, with TRBD2 identical over 9 bases. Germline V gives CDR1 SGDLS, CDR2 YYNGEE. The CDR3 is 16 amino acids. J gave up 7 bases and V 3 bases, and 11 bases lay outside the gene matches. CDR3 region: CASSAPNLAGENEQFF. DNA for the CDR3: TGTGCCAGCAGCGCCCCGAACTTAGCGGGAGAGAATGAGCAGTTCTTC.

This sequence joins TRBV11-2 and TRBJ2-1; D gene uncertain. Germline CDR1 SGHAT, CDR2 FQNNGV. V shed 8 bases and J shed 7 bases, with 9 bases lying between them. The CDR3 sequence is 11 residues long. For the CDR3, the DNA is TGTGCCAGCGGCGGTTGGAATGAGCAGTTCTTC. Encoded protein: CASGGWNEQFF. Using reference TRBV11-2 and TRBJ2-1 for the parts outside the CDR3, the full variable domain is EAGVAQSPRYKIIEKRQSVAFWCNPISGHATLYWYQQILGQGPKLLIQFQNNGVVDDSQLPKDRFSAERLKGVDSTLKIQPAKLEDSAVYLCASGGWNEQFFGPGTRLTVL.

The genes are TRBV9 and TRBJ2-1; 10 positions match TRBD2. Germline V gene lookup returns CDR1 SGDLS and CDR2 YYNGEE. The CDR3 is made up of 16 amino acids. With 3 bases clipped from V and 0 bases from J, the junction kept 3 bases outside the gene matches. Here the CDR3 DNA reads TGTGCCAGCAGCGAGAGCGGGAGGGGCTCCTACAATGAGCAGTTCTTC. Translated: CASSESGRGSYNEQFF.

This clone appeared many times. The chain has TRBV28 and TRBJ2-3; TRBD1 might be the D (6 bases). The CDR3 runs to 14 residues. Germline CDR1 and CDR2: MDHEN and SYDVKM. V lost 4 bases, J lost 1 base, and 9 bases lay in between. CDR3 region: CASSSGDGTDTQYF. The CDR3 DNA is TGTGCCAGCAGTTCAGGGGACGGCACAGATACGCAGTATTTT.

This clone was found a few times. The J gene is TRBJ2-1, the V gene TRBV4-3; D may be TRBD1 (6 bases). The CDR3 length is 14 residues. The germline V gene encodes CDR1 LGHNA and CDR2 YSLEER. The germline V and J ends were trimmed by 4 bases and 2 bases, with 9 bases remaining between them. The CDR3 here is CASSRGGAYNEQFF. Here the CDR3 DNA reads TGCGCCAGCAGCCGTGGGGGCGCCTACAATGAGCAGTTCTTC.

The chain has TRBV28 and TRBJ2-1; 9 positions agree with TRBD1. This CDR3 has 16 residues. The germline CDR1 and CDR2 sequences are MDHEN and SYDVKM. Trimming at V came to 4 bases and at J to 4 bases, leaving 8 bases not matched to a gene. CDR3 sequence (DNA): TGTGCCAGCAGTTACTCCGGGACAGGGAGTTACAATGAGCAGTTCTTC. As protein: CASSYSGTGSYNEQFF.

This chain joins TRBV6-1 and TRBJ2-7; D is perhaps TRBD1 (5 bases). Trimming removed 2 bases at V and 0 bases at J, with 8 bases between. Germline V gene data show CDR1 as MNHNS and CDR2 as SASEGT. The CDR3 has 14 amino acids. This CDR3 is CASSETGFSYEQYF. CDR3 nucleotides: TGTGCCAGCAGTGAAACAGGCTTCTCCTACGAGCAGTACTTC.

This clone was picked up many times. The chain links TRBV19 to TRBJ1-1; D is ambiguous. Germline lookup yields CDR1 LNHDA and CDR2 SQIVND (reference sequence). With 3 bases removed from V and 1 base from J, the gap between germline ends came to 12 bases. The CDR3 covers 15 residues. The CDR3 loop reads CASSISQATNTEAFF. As DNA, the CDR3 is TGTGCCAGTAGTATCAGCCAGGCAACGAACACTGAAGCTTTCTTT.